The T cell receptor (beta chain) under discussion was sequenced for a study of metastatic and nonmetastatic thyroid tumors. In regard to this clone: Its target is unknown.

Every patient underwent thyroid surgery untreated. Study conclusions and caveats: Malignant thyroid tumors reportedly had TCR beta diversity that was significantly higher than in benign nodules, in blood and tumor.

TCRdb re-called the PCR reads via MiXCR. This sample yields some 30,000 clones, of which 3.5% to 4.5% are seen a single time; around 23% belongs to the top ten. The sequence was obtained from a female donor with papillary thyroid cancer or a benign thyroid nodule (not recorded which). Some clones in this sample may be carry-over from other donors' samples. The sequenced sample consisted of blood.

The CDR3 here is CASTLRGGYGYTF. The CDR3 region has the DNA TGCGCCAGCACCCTAAGGGGGGGCTATGGCTACACCTTC. The chain carries TRBV5-1 and TRBJ1-2, with D tentatively TRBD1 (6 bases). From germline, CDR1 is SGHRS and CDR2 YFSETQ. The CDR3 loop spans 13 amino acids. Trimming stripped 6 bases from V and 4 bases from J, with 13 bases between.